This T cell receptor (beta chain) was identified in a study of CD8+CD57+ T cells in acquired aplastic anemia. Study summary: DNA from sorted CD4+ and CD8+ cells averaged roughly 3.2 ug.

Patients picked for sequencing had shown CD8+CD57+ cell expansion detected by flow cytometry. No therapy had been given to the patients at the time of blood sampling. TCR beta VDJ and CDR3 profiles were obtained from a genomic DNA template. Via MiXCR, TCRdb re-called the reads, giving one row per CDR3 protein. The data show about 190,000 distinct CDR3 sequences, around 45% seen once. Germline CDR1 is SGHAT and CDR2 is FQNNGV. The length of the CDR3 is 18 residues. The V segment lost 2 bases and the J segment 0 bases; nucleotides outside the gene matches: 9. Points from the study as a whole: Significant differences in CD8+ Simpson's diversity were not observed between patients and controls.

In regard to this clonotype: What it binds is unknown.

The TCR comes from a human donor with aplastic anemia. The chain carries TRBV11-2 and TRBJ2-7; 11 positions match TRBD2. Sequenced: sorted CD4+, CD8+, or CD8+CD57+ T cells (not recorded which) from PBMCs. CDR3 coding DNA: TGTGCCAGCAGCTTAAGGACTAGCGGGTGGCGCCTCTCCTACGAGCAGTACTTC. Residues: CASSLRTSGWRLSYEQYF.